The 21 T cell receptor beta chains below all came from one sample that was sequenced in a study of immune characterization of retroperitoneal liposarcoma. In TCRdb, the PCR reads were re-called with MiXCR into one record per CDR3 protein. The table includes some 9,900 distinct CDR3 sequences, about 29% detected once. Sequencing used tumor tissue. The receptors were gathered from a male donor with retroperitoneal liposarcoma.

This chain connects TRBV7-8 to TRBJ2-6, with a tentative D call TRBD2 (5 bases). CDR3 length equals 17 residues. The V gene lost 2 bases and the J gene lost 4 bases, with 15 bases spanning the gap. CDR1 and CDR2 from the germline V gene are SGHVS and FQNEAQ. DNA for the CDR3: TGTGCCAGCAGCTTAAGCGTGGAAACGGGGGGGGCCAACGTCCTGACTTTC. Its translation is CASSLSVETGGANVLTF.

Comment on this clonotype: At one boundary the junction diverges from the germline segment, which might be a read error. The chain uses TRBV6-2 or TRBV6-3 and TRBJ2-2, with D tentatively TRBD1 (8 bases). The CDR3 length is 18 residues. Germline V CDR1 and CDR2: MNHEY, SVGEGT. CDR3 nucleotide sequence: TGTGCCAGCAGTTACGGTACAGGGGGGGACTTGAACGCCGGGGAGCTGTTTTTT. Translating gives CASSYGTGGDLNAGELFF.

This clonotype counts as medium-sized. This rearrangement joins TRBV11-2 to TRBJ2-1, with D tentatively TRBD2 (6 bases). The CDR3 is made up of 15 amino acids. The germline gives CDR1 SGHAT, CDR2 FQNNGV. The V gene lost 1 base and the J gene lost 5 bases, with 12 bases spanning the gap. DNA of the CDR3: TGTGCCAGCAGCTTAGGCGGGACTTTTAACAATGAGCAGTTCTTC. Amino acids: CASSLGGTFNNEQFF.

The table lists this clonotype with many counts. CDR3 sequence: CASSFQAGFDNEQFF. The CDR3 DNA sequence: TGTGCCAGCAGCTTCCAGGCAGGGTTCGACAATGAGCAGTTCTTC. This sequence joins TRBV7-3 and TRBJ2-1, with D possibly matching TRBD1 (5 bases). CDR3 size: 15 residues. The V and J ends lost 3 bases and 5 bases respectively, with 14 bases between them. The V gene's germline CDR1 is SGHTA and CDR2 FQGTGA.

This clonotype is medium-sized by share. The chain combines TRBV6-6 with TRBJ2-4; 7 positions match TRBD2. The ends lost 2 bases at V and 0 bases at J; junction bases unmatched: 13. Germline V lookup: CDR1 MNHNY, CDR2 SVGAGI (reference sequence). This CDR3 spans 19 amino acids. DNA for the CDR3: TGTGCCAGCAGTTACACCCTTCCGGGACTAACCATAGCCAAAAACATTCAGTACTTC. Its translation: CASSYTLPGLTIAKNIQYF.

The rearrangement joins TRBV7-8 to TRBJ2-5, with D uncertain. The CDR3 has 16 residues. The V and J ends lost 3 bases and 11 bases respectively, with 25 bases between them. Germline V CDR1 and CDR2: SGHVS, FQNEAQ. CDR3 sequence: CASSLKNRRAYNEQYF. The CDR3 DNA is TGTGCCAGCAGCTTGAAGAATCGAAGGGCCTACAATGAGCAGTACTTC.

With respect to this clonotype: This may be a read error: a much more frequent sequence differs by one nucleotide. The genes are TRBV7-8 and TRBJ2-1; maybe TRBD2 (6 bases). This CDR3 comprises 15 residues. Germline V gene sequence: CDR1 SGHVS, CDR2 FQNEAQ. V lost 6 bases to trimming and J lost 13 bases, with 25 bases between them. The CDR3: CASSMKLGLQETQFF. The CDR3 bases are TGTGCCAGCAGTATGAAGTTGGGACTCCAAGAGACCCAGTTCTTC.

This clonotype rates as medium-sized. The chain couples TRBV6-1 to TRBJ2-1, with D perhaps TRBD1 or TRBD2 (5 bases each). V was trimmed by 1 base and J by 10 bases, leaving 17 bases between them. The length of the CDR3 is 15 residues. Germline CDR1 reads MNHNS; CDR2 reads SASEGT. CDR3 region: CASSEGDPSSYEQFF. As DNA, the CDR3 is TGTGCCAGCAGTGAAGGGGACCCAAGCTCCTACGAGCAGTTCTTC.

This chain links TRBV6-1 with TRBJ1-1; D is undetermined. The V end was cut by 7 bases, the J end by 11 bases, with 14 bases between. The CDR3 contains 11 residues. Germline assignment: CDR1 MNHNS and CDR2 SASEGT. The CDR3 here is CASILPPSAFF. CDR3 sequence (DNA): TGTGCCAGCATCCTACCCCCTTCCGCTTTCTTT.

This clonotype was observed a few times. The V call is TRBV7-6, the J call TRBJ2-5, with TRBD2 matching over 7 bases. Near its end, the DNA agrees better with TRBJ2-1, so the J call may be wrong. The CDR3 has 16 residues. Germline V gene sequence: CDR1 SGHVS, CDR2 FNYEAQ. The CDR3 sequence: CASSLGFGREIYEQFF. The CDR3 region has the DNA TGTGCCAGCAGCTTAGGATTTGGGCGGGAGATCTACGAGCAGTTCTTC.

In its sample, this clonotype ranks as medium-sized. The gene calls are TRBV12-3 or TRBV12-4 and TRBJ2-1; 7 bases are shared with TRBD1. Gene TRBJ2-7 matches the end of the DNA better, so the J call may be wrong. The CDR3 is 14 amino acids. CDR3 coding DNA: TGTGCCAGCACCAACAGGGGTCCGTACTACGAGCAGTACTTC. Protein product: CASTNRGPYYEQYF.

This clonotype came up many times. The chain combines TRBV7-6 with TRBJ2-3; 7 bases are a match to TRBD2. V dropped 10 bases and J dropped 10; count of bases not matched to a gene: 11. The germline V gene encodes CDR1 SGHVS and CDR2 FNYEAQ. This CDR3 is built from 12 residues. The CDR3 bases are TGTGCCACAGGCGAGGGCGGGGGTTCGCAGTATTTT. Its translation: CATGEGGGSQYF.

V and J are TRBV11-3 and TRBJ2-5, with 9 nucleotides matching TRBD1. The V and J ends lost 5 bases and 1 base, in that order; junction bases with no gene match: 5. The CDR3 totals 15 residues. Germline loops: CDR1 SGHNT, CDR2 YENEEA. The CDR3 region is CASSPGDRAQETQYF. The CDR3 region has the DNA TGTGCCAGCAGCCCGGGGGACAGGGCCCAAGAGACCCAGTACTTC.

The table lists this clonotype with many counts. The chain is built from TRBV11-3 and TRBJ2-2; weak D call: TRBD1 (5 bases). CDR1 is SGHNT and CDR2 is YENEEA in the germline V gene. The CDR3 length is 16 residues. The V and J ends lost 5 bases and 2 bases respectively, with 15 bases between them. CDR3 region: CASSPYDSTNTGELFF. The CDR3 DNA reads TGTGCCAGCAGCCCGTACGACAGCACTAACACCGGGGAGCTGTTTTTT.

V and J are TRBV27 and TRBJ2-1; D is unclear. This CDR3 comprises 11 residues. CDR1 MNHEY and CDR2 SMNVEV come from the germline V gene (reference sequence). The V end lost 5 bases, the J end lost 10 bases, and 9 bases lay between the germline ends. The CDR3 loop reads CASSTTYEQFF. CDR3 bases: TGTGCCAGCAGTACCACATACGAGCAGTTCTTC.

This clonotype was seen a handful of times. J is TRBJ2-5 and V is TRBV6-1; D may be TRBD1 or TRBD2 (6 bases each). Near its end, the DNA agrees better with TRBJ2-7, so the J call may be wrong. Germline-derived CDR1 and CDR2 are MNHNS and SASEGT. The CDR3 totals 15 residues. This CDR3 reads CASTAGGRQYGEQYF. The DNA for the CDR3 is TGTGCCAGCACCGCTGGGGGGCGGCAGTACGGCGAGCAGTACTTC.

The chain combines TRBV5-6 with TRBJ2-5; a weak D match, TRBD2 (7 bases). The J call may not be correct, given that the DNA end is closer to TRBJ2-1. This CDR3 contains 14 residues. CDR1 SGHDT and CDR2 YYEEEE come from the germline V gene. The chain's CDR3 is CASSLRGARNEQFF. CDR3 sequence (DNA): TGTGCCAGCAGCTTGCGGGGGGCCAGGAATGAGCAGTTCTTC.

The sample holds one count of this clonotype. This sequence joins TRBV5-3 and TRBJ2-7; tentatively, D is TRBD1 (6 bases). TRBV5-3 falls under the ORF class, with uncertain function. The CDR3 sequence is 13 residues long. Trimming shortened V by 2 bases and J by 4 bases, and 10 bases separated the two germline ends. The CDR3 DNA reads TGTGCCAGAAGCTTTTACCAGGGGTACGAGCAGTACTTC. Translation gives CARSFYQGYEQYF.

V is TRBV4-1 and J is TRBJ2-3, with 10 bases that match TRBD2. The junction had 2 bases not matched to a gene; V was cut back by 1 base and J by 1 base. Germline loops: CDR1 MGHRA, CDR2 YSYEKL. The CDR3 runs 16 residues. CDR3 DNA sequence: TGCGCCAGCAGCCAAGGTCTAGCGGGAGGCACAGATACGCAGTATTTT. Translated: CASSQGLAGGTDTQYF.

This clonotype is judged medium-sized. The chain couples TRBV12-3 or TRBV12-4 to TRBJ2-1; 7 nucleotides agree with TRBD2. The CDR3 length is 12 residues. V gave up 5 bases and J gave up 10 bases; unmatched junction bases: 5. The CDR3 sequence is CASSPRGDEQFF. The CDR3 DNA reads TGTGCCAGCAGTCCCCGGGGGGACGAGCAGTTCTTC.

This clonotype has ten or more counts. The chain uses TRBV7-2 and TRBJ1-1; D remains unclear. Germline V gene lookup returns CDR1 SGHTA and CDR2 FQGNSA. The CDR3 length is 14 residues. Trimming stripped 1 base from V and 6 bases from J, with 12 bases between. The CDR3 nucleotides are TGTGCCAGCAGCTTAGGCAGTTCAACGGCTGAAGCTTTCTTT. Protein sequence: CASSLGSSTAEAFF. Looking up the rest from reference TRBV7-2 and TRBJ1-1 gives the full variable domain: GAGVSQSPSNKVTEKGKDVELRCDPISGHTALYWYRQSLGQGLEFLIYFQGNSAPDKSGLPSDRFSAERTGGSVSTLTIQRTQQEDSAVYLCASSLGSSTAEAFFGQGTRLTVV.